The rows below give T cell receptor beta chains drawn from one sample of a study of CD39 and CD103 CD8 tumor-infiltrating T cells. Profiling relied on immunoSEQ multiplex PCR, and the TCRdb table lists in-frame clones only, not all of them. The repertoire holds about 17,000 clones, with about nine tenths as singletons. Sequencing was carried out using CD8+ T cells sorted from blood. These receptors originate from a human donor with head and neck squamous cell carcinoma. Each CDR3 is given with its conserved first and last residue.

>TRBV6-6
CASSWGGQETQYF
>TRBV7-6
CASSNPGTASGNTIYF
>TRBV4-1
CASSQEAPTGEQYF
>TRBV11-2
CASSLVPGEETQYF
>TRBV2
CATPGQGAERLTGELFF
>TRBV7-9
CASSSESEVRYF
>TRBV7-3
CASSFDGQGAYEQFF
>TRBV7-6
CASSLGNTIYF
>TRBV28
CASSFEERYEQYF
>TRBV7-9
CASSFGTNEQFF
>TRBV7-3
CASSWGLNTEAFF
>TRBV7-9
CASGEPDTRNTIYF
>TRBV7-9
CASNLGVAGTTDTQYF
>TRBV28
CASSYRQGSSQPQHF
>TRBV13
CASSSLATAETQYF
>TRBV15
CATSSGTSGGILTQYF
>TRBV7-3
CASSLRTGSTDTQYF
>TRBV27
CASSFISTWVSSTDVLTF
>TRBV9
CASSVATSPSTDTQYF
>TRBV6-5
CASRTTVGYTEAFF
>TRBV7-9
CASSLAVGTPYNEQFF
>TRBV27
CASSLAGRNYGYTF
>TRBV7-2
CASSLDGSGNTIYF
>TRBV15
CATRWGDPGDEQFF
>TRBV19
CASSKDRGGVYGYTF
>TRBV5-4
CASSFGLDNEQFF
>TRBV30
CAWSDGHLLTYNEQFF
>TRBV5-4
CASSLALAGAYEQFF
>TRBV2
CAGGQRSSYEQYF
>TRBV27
CASSFIGVNTEAFF
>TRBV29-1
CSVERSGRGYGYTF
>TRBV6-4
CASSPTSGGIDTQYF
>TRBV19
CASSIGESLNTEAFF
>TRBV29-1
CSVGSYSGGAYNGELFF
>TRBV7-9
CASSPRAAKISGNTIYF
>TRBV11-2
CASSLVSNYEQYF
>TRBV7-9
CASSLVQETQYF
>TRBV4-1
CASSQGLAYEQYF
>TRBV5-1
CASSLVGVGGLANEKLFF
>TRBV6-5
CASSYRVDAEAFF
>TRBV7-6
CASSSRGQGNGYTF
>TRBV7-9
CASSFTLRGEQYF